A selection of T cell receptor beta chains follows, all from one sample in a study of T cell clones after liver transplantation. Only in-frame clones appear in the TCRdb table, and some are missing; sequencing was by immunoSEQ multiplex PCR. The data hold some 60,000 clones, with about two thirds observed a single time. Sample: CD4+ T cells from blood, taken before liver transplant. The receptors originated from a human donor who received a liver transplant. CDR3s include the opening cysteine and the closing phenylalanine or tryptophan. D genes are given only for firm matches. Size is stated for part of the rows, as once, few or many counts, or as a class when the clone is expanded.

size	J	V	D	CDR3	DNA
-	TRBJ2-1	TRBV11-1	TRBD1	CASSLDRGLYNEQFF	TGTGCCAGCAGCTTGGACAGGGGGTTATACAATGAGCAGTTCTTC
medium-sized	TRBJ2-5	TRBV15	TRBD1	CATSRDRGLETQYF	TGTGCCACCAGCAGAGACAGGGGGCTGGAGACCCAGTACTTC
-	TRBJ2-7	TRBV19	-	CATGPKRGYYEQYF	TGTGCCACCGGCCCAAAAAGGGGATACTACGAGCAGTACTTC
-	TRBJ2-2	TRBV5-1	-	CASSTTTYTGELFF	TGCGCCAGCAGCACCACTACATACACCGGGGAGCTGTTTTTT
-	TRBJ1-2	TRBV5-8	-	CASSRSVQWNYGYTF	TGTGCCAGCAGTAGGTCGGTACAGTGGAACTATGGCTACACCTTC
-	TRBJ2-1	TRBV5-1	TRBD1	CASSLDWTGGSEQFF	TGCGCCAGCAGCTTGGATTGGACAGGGGGTAGTGAGCAGTTCTTC
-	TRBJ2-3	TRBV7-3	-	CASSLMGGGGTDTQYF	TGTGCCAGCAGCTTAATGGGAGGGGGAGGCACAGATACGCAGTATTTT
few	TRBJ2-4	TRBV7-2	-	CASSLAEAKNIQYF	TGTGCCAGCAGCTTGGCAGAAGCCAAAAACATTCAGTACTTC
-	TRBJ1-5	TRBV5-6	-	CASSTGQFSNQPQHF	TGTGCCAGCAGCACCGGACAGTTTAGCAATCAGCCCCAGCATTTT
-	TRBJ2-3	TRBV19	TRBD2	CASTRTSGSTDTQYF	TGTGCCAGTACCCGGACTAGCGGTAGCACAGATACGCAGTATTTT
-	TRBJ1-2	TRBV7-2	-	CASSLSFNYGYTF	TGTGCCAGCAGCTTGAGTTTTAACTATGGCTACACCTTC
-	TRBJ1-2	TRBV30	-	CAWSVQGSYGYTF	TGTGCCTGGAGTGTACAGGGCAGCTATGGCTACACCTTC
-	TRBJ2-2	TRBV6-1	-	CASRKPGQNTGELFF	TGTGCCAGCCGGAAACCGGGACAGAACACCGGGGAGCTGTTTTTT
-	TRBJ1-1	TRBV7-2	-	CASSLVAPEAFF	TGTGCCAGCAGCTTAGTCGCGCCCGAAGCTTTCTTT
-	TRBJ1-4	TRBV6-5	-	CASSAPGSGKLFF	TGTGCCAGCAGTGCCCCAGGGTCCGGAAAACTGTTTTTT
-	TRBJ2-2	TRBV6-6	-	CASSFSTGELFF	TGTGCCAGCAGTTTCAGTACCGGGGAGCTGTTTTTT
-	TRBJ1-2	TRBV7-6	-	CASSSGKGINYGYTF	TGTGCCAGCAGCTCTGGGAAGGGGATCAACTATGGCTACACCTTC
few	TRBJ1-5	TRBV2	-	CASRRGDNQPQHF	TGTGCCAGTCGCCGGGGTGATAATCAGCCCCAGCATTTT
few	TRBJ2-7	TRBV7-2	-	CASSLAGGVSYEQYF	TGTGCCAGCAGCTTAGCCGGCGGGGTCTCCTACGAGCAGTACTTC
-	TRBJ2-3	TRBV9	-	CASSVAGTDTQYF	TGTGCCAGCAGCGTAGCGGGGACAGATACGCAGTATTTT
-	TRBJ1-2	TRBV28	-	CASSSGKIYGYTF	TGTGCCAGCAGTTCGGGGAAGATCTATGGCTACACCTTC
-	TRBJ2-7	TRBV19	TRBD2	CASSIGTSGEQYF	TGTGCCAGTAGTATAGGGACTAGCGGCGAGCAGTACTTC
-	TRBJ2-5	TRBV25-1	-	CASSVPRDIFQETQYF	TGTGCCAGCAGTGTGCCCCGGGACATCTTCCAAGAGACCCAGTACTTC
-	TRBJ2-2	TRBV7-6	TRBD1	CASSLAGGLYTGELFF	TGTGCCAGCAGCTTAGCAGGGGGCCTTTACACCGGGGAGCTGTTTTTT
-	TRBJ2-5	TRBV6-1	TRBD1	CASRVRGRETQYF	TGTGCCAGCAGAGTCAGGGGGCGGGAGACCCAGTACTTC
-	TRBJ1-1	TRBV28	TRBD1	CASSTPGTGGLEAFF	TGTGCCAGCAGTACACCCGGGACAGGGGGCCTTGAAGCTTTCTTT
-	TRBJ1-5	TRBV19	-	CASSNTGSNQPQHF	TGTGCCAGTAGTAACACGGGTTCCAATCAGCCCCAGCATTTT
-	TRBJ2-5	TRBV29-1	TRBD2	CSARTSGEETQYF	TGCAGCGCCCGGACTAGCGGGGAGGAGACCCAGTACTTC
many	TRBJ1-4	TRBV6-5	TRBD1	CASSTGGLMRKLFF	TGTGCCAGCAGTACAGGGGGCCTAATGAGGAAACTGTTTTTT
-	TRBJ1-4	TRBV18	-	CASSPQRGNEKLFF	TGTGCCAGCTCACCCCAACGGGGTAATGAAAAACTGTTTTTT
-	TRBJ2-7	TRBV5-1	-	CASSLSPGRDEQYF	TGCGCCAGCAGCTTGAGTCCAGGCCGCGACGAGCAGTACTTC
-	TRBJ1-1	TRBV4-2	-	CASSQVRGDTMNTEAFF	TGTGCCAGCAGCCAGGTCCGTGGGGACACTATGAACACTGAAGCTTTCTTT
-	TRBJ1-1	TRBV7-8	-	CASSLAVTRWAAFF	TGTGCCAGCAGCTTAGCTGTCACCCGCTGGGCAGCTTTCTTT
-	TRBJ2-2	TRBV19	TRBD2	CASSSGTTGTGELFF	TGTGCCAGTAGTTCTGGGACTACGGGGACCGGGGAGCTGTTTTTT
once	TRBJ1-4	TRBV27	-	CASSPSREQGEKLFF	TGTGCCAGCAGTCCGAGCCGGGAACAGGGTGAAAAACTGTTTTTT
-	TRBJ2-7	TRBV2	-	CASRAGGASYEQYF	TGTGCCAGCAGGGCTGGGGGCGCGTCCTACGAGCAGTACTTC
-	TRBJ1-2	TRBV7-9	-	CASSLARGMVQGGGYTF	TGTGCCAGCAGCTTAGCGAGAGGAATGGTCCAGGGAGGAGGCTACACCTTC
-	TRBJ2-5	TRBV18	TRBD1	CASSPLGQVRMETQYF	TGTGCCAGCTCACCCTTAGGACAGGTCAGAATGGAGACCCAGTACTTC
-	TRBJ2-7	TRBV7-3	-	CASSLTSDYEQYF	TGTGCCAGCAGCTTAACCTCAGACTACGAGCAGTACTTC
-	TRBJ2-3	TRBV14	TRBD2	CASSLGGGASDTQYF	TGTGCCAGCAGCCTCGGCGGGGGGGCTTCAGATACGCAGTATTTT
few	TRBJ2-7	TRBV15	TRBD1	CATSRARGRSDEQYF	TGTGCCACCAGCAGAGCCAGGGGGCGATCAGACGAGCAGTACTTC
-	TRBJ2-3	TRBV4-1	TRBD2	CASSHSGGVTDTQYF	TGCGCCAGCAGTCACAGCGGGGGTGTGACAGATACGCAGTATTTT
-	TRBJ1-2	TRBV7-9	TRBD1	CASSSTGGNGYTF	TGTGCCAGCAGCTCGACAGGGGGAAATGGCTACACCTTC
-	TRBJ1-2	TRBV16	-	CASSQSVQENYGYTF	TGTGCCAGCAGCCAATCGGTACAGGAGAACTATGGCTACACCTTC
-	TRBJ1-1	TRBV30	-	CASLSRGADTEAFF	TGTGCCTCCCTAAGCCGGGGGGCGGACACTGAAGCTTTCTTT
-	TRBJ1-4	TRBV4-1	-	CASSPDGEANEKLFF	TGCGCCAGCAGTCCCGACGGGGAGGCAAATGAAAAACTGTTTTTT
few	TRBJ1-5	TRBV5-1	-	CASSLEGVGNQPQHF	TGCGCCAGCAGCTTGGAAGGGGTTGGCAATCAGCCCCAGCATTTT
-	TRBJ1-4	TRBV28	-	CASRGQGGTNEKLFF	TGTGCCAGCAGGGGGCAGGGCGGAACTAATGAAAAACTGTTTTTT
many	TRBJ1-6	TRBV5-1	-	CASSLDEGAGSPLHF	TGCGCCAGCAGCTTGGATGAGGGAGCAGGTTCACCCCTCCACTTT
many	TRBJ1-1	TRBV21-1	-	CASSDRNAAAVNTEAFF	TGTGCCAGCAGCGACCGCAACGCCGCGGCGGTGAACACTGAAGCTTTCTTT
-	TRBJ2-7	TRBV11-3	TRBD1	CASSQTGQGDEQYF	TGTGCCAGCAGCCAAACCGGACAGGGCGACGAGCAGTACTTC
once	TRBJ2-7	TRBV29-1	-	CSVESRGYEQYF	TGCAGCGTTGAGTCCAGGGGCTACGAGCAGTACTTC
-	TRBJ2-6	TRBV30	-	CAWRGEGANVLTF	TGTGCCTGGAGGGGAGAAGGGGCCAACGTCCTGACTTTC
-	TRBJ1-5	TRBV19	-	CASSIAVYSNQPQHF	TGTGCCAGTAGTATAGCAGTTTATAGCAATCAGCCCCAGCATTTT
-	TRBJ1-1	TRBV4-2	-	CASSQDPRRGNTEAFF	TGTGCCAGCAGCCAAGATCCAAGGAGGGGTAACACTGAAGCTTTCTTT
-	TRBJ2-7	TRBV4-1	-	CASSLRESYEQYF	TGCGCCAGCAGCCTCCGGGAATCCTACGAGCAGTACTTC
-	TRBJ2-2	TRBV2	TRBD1	CASSLHPGQGAGELFF	TGTGCCAGCAGTCTCCACCCGGGACAGGGGGCCGGGGAGCTGTTTTTT